This section outlines one T cell receptor beta chain sequence together with its context. This sample stems from a study of blood T cell repertoires in COVID-19. TCRdb keeps only in-frame clones here, not all; method: immunoSEQ multiplex PCR. The data show about 190,000 clones, around four fifths seen once. CDR3 length: 16 amino acids. V lost 3 bases, J lost 5 bases, and 19 bases lay in between. In germline, CDR1 is LGHNA, CDR2 YNFKEQ. This sequence joins TRBV4-2 and TRBJ1-1, with D possibly being TRBD1 (5 bases). This TCR came from a woman in her thirties with acute or convalescent COVID-19. Specimen: peripheral blood. Here the CDR3 reads CASSQAGRTAGTEAFF. The CDR3 DNA reads TGTGCCAGCAGCCAGGCGGGACGGACGGCTGGGACTGAAGCTTTCTTT.